This T cell receptor beta chain was identified in a study of Graves' ophthalmopathy and Graves' hyperthyroidism. As for the study in general: Investigators collected peripheral blood at initial diagnosis, before any treatment was given.

This CDR3 is 13 amino acids long. With 7 bases clipped from V and 9 bases from J, the junction kept 12 bases outside the gene matches. The germline V gene encodes CDR1 DFQATT and CDR2 SNEGSKA (reference sequence). Study-wide findings and caveats: The authors also found most expanded thyroid clonotypes above 0.001 frequency in blood. The model's prediction of ophthalmopathy progression had roughly 71% sensitivity and 72% to 85% specificity.

This clonotype was picked up one time. Its antigen is not identified. PBMCs had their origin in fresh peripheral blood (about 10 ml). From RNA, the CDR3 regions of TCR beta chains were amplified and sequenced. Second-round multiplex PCR came after first-round RT-PCR with HTBI primers. TCRdb re-derived calls from the multiplex PCR reads in MiXCR, one entry per CDR3 protein. This sample has 350,000 to 450,000 distinct CDR3 sequences; about 16% occur once, and the top ten carry about 1.4%. This clonotype was obtained from a woman under 30 with Graves' ophthalmopathy. The chain employs TRBV20-1 and TRBJ2-5; 9 bases agree with TRBD1. The sequenced sample was peripheral blood. CDR3 nucleotides: TGCAGTGTGGAGGACAGGGGCCCGGGGGCCCAGTACTTC. This gives the protein CSVEDRGPGAQYF.